Included here is one T cell receptor beta chain sequence, with context. Antigen: not known. Trimming removed 1 base at V and 0 bases at J, with 17 bases between. Germline loops: CDR1 SGHDT, CDR2 YYEEEE. The CDR3 is made up of 18 amino acids. Sequencing was performed with immunoSEQ multiplex PCR; in TCRdb, only in-frame clones are kept and a portion is missing. This table has some 80,000 clones, approximately 90% appearing once. This entry comes from a study of graft-versus-host responses after intestinal transplantation. The chain uses TRBV5-6 and TRBJ1-3; TRBD1 might be the D (6 bases). The sequences come from unstimulated CD8+ T cells sorted from spleen or lymph node cells, collected before transplant. The receptor was derived from a human donor who was the organ donor for an intestinal transplant. The chain's CDR3 is CASSLWDTGCLSGNTIYF. CDR3 DNA sequence: TGTGCCAGCAGCTTGTGGGACACCGGCTGTCTCTCTGGAAACACCATATATTTT.